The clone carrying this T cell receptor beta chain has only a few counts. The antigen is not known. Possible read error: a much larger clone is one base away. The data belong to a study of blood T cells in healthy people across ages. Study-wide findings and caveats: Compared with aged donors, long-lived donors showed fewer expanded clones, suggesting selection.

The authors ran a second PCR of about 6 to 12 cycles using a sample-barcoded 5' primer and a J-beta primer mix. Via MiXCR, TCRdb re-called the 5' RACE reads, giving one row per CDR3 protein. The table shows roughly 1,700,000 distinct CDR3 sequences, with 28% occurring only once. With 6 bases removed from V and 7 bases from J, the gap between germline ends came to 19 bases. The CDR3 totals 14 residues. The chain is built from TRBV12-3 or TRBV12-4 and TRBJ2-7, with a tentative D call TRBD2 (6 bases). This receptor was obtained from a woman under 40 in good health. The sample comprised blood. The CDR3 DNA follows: TGTGCCAGCAGCTCCCTTCCGGGAGACAATGAGCAGTACTTC. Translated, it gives CASSSLPGDNEQYF.